This T cell receptor (beta chain) was documented in a study of shared clonotypes between healthy human individuals. The CDR3 runs 14 residues. Germline CDR1 is MNHNS and CDR2 is SASEGT. The V end lost 7 bases, the J end lost 7 bases, and 17 bases lay between the germline ends. Generated by immunoSEQ multiplex PCR, the TCRdb table keeps only in-frame clones and is missing some. The sample has about 680,000 clones, about 80% seen once. The material sequenced was memory CD4+ T cells sorted from blood. Subset specified: CD45RA-negative fraction. The TCR was taken from a woman aged 25-40 years in good health. The chain joins TRBV6-1 to TRBJ2-1; a weak D match, TRBD2 (7 bases). CDR3 sequence (DNA): TGTGCCAGCATACTAATGGGAGGGGGGAATGAGCAGTTCTTC. As protein: CASILMGGGNEQFF.